Listed here are 18 T cell receptor beta chains from one sample, sequenced in a study of human T cells and chemical hapten exposure. One entry per CDR3 protein results from TCRdb running MiXCR on the RACE reads. Here the sample spans under 400,000 distinct CDR3 sequences, approximately 5.1% being singletons. The time point denotes: pre-sensitization, week 0. Specified treatment: therapeutic diphenylcyclopropenone sensitization with weekly scalp DPC. The specimen was whole blood, collected in connection with sensitization to the hapten diphenylcyclopropenone (DPC). The receptors derive from a woman aged 45-65 years with alopecia areata. Some clones in this sample may be carry-over from other donors' samples.

This clonotype has a handful of counts. The gene calls are TRBV28 and TRBJ2-2; 7 positions match TRBD2. The CDR3 runs to 13 residues. Looked up from germline, CDR1 is MDHEN and CDR2 is SYDVKM. With 8 bases clipped from V and 6 bases from J, the junction kept 6 bases outside the gene matches. The CDR3 nucleotides read TGTGCCAGCTGCCTGGGGAGGGCCGGGGAGCTGTTTTTT. It specifies CASCLGRAGELFF.

This clonotype was seen more than once but under ten times. V is TRBV9 and J is TRBJ2-7; 7 bases line up with TRBD1. The CDR3 is made up of 14 amino acids. Germline CDR1 is SGDLS and CDR2 is YYNGEE. Losses at the gene ends were 1 base for V and 4 bases for J; bases not matched to a gene: 5. CDR3 bases: TGTGCCAGCAGCGTAAGAGGGGGCGAGTACGAGCAGTACTTC. This gives the protein CASSVRGGEYEQYF.

This clonotype has at least ten counts. As DNA, the CDR3 is TGCGCCAGCAGCTTGGCAGGGGCTAGTTTCAATGAGCAGTTCTTC. The encoded protein is CASSLAGASFNEQFF. The chain recombines TRBV5-1 with TRBJ2-1; D is possibly TRBD1 (6 bases). Trimming cost V 0 bases and J 6 bases, with 13 bases left between them. The V gene's germline CDR1 is SGHRS and CDR2 YFSETQ. The CDR3 covers 15 residues. The full variable domain, its missing parts supplied by reference TRBV5-1 and TRBJ2-1, is KAGVTQTPRYLIKTRGQQVTLSCSPISGHRSVSWYQQTPGQGLQFLFEYFSETQRNKGNFPGRFSGRQFSNSRSEMNVSTLELGDSALYLCASSLAGASFNEQFFGPGTRLTVL.

This clonotype was seen repeatedly, ten times or more. The rearrangement links TRBV9 to TRBJ2-3; weak D call: TRBD2 (5 bases). The germline V gene encodes CDR1 SGDLS and CDR2 YYNGEE. V was cut by 3 bases and J by 0 bases, with 8 bases left in between. The CDR3 spans 14 residues. The DNA of the CDR3 is TGTGCCAGCAGCGCCCGGACTAGCACAGATACGCAGTATTTT. Residues: CASSARTSTDTQYF.

A single count supports this clonotype. A much more abundant neighbour one base away suggests this may be a read error. The chain has TRBV6-6 and TRBJ1-1; D is undetermined. The CDR3 totals 12 residues. Germline V gene sequence: CDR1 MNHNY, CDR2 SVGAGI (reference sequence). V lost 5 bases and J 8 bases, leaving 12 bases between the germline ends. Written as DNA, the CDR3 is TGTGCCAGCAGTCTCCCCGCCAGAGAAGCTTTCTTT. Residues: CASSLPAREAFF.

This clonotype was counted ten times or more. The chain carries TRBV7-9 and TRBJ2-3; 7 bases align to TRBD2. The CDR3 covers 17 residues. Germline lookup yields CDR1 SEHNR and CDR2 FQNEAQ (reference sequence). V was pared by 3 bases and J by 1 base, with 10 bases of the junction left unmatched. The CDR3 here is CASSFEIESGGTDTQYF. The CDR3 DNA reads as TGTGCCAGCAGCTTTGAAATCGAAAGCGGGGGCACAGATACGCAGTATTTT.

The sample holds many counts of this clonotype. The genes are TRBV7-2 and TRBJ1-5; TRBD1 might be the D (5 bases). Trimming removed 3 bases from V and 4 bases from J, with 7 bases in between. CDR1 is SGHTA and CDR2 is FQGNSA in the germline V gene. The CDR3 spans 13 residues. CDR3 DNA: TGTGCCAGCAGCTTCCGACAGAATCAGCCCCAGCATTTT. This gives the protein CASSFRQNQPQHF.

This clonotype was recorded at least ten times. The chain is built from TRBV7-8 and TRBJ1-4; perhaps TRBD1 as D (5 bases). CDR3 length: 18 residues. Germline V gives CDR1 SGHVS, CDR2 FQNEAQ. Trimming cost V 7 bases and J 8 bases, with 29 bases left between them. In DNA, the CDR3 is TGTGCCAGCACCACCTTAGGGGTCCGGCAGGGTGTTCGAGAAAAACTGTTTTTT. It translates to CASTTLGVRQGVREKLFF.

This clonotype was detected only a few times. The J gene is TRBJ1-2, the V gene TRBV5-1; TRBD1 aligns across 10 bases. This CDR3 has 13 amino acids. The V gene's germline CDR1 is SGHRS and CDR2 YFSETQ. Germline trimming cut 3 bases from V and 8 bases from J; bases unmatched to any gene: 4. In DNA, the CDR3 is TGCGCCAGCAGCTCCGGGACAGGGGAAGGCTACACCTTC. This codes for CASSSGTGEGYTF.

J is TRBJ2-5 and V is TRBV3-1, with TRBD2 identical over 11 bases. The CDR3 runs to 16 residues. CDR1 LGHDT and CDR2 YNNKEL come from the germline V gene (reference sequence). Unmatched junction bases numbered 11, after V lost 7 bases and J lost 4 bases. CDR3 sequence reads: CASNSGRAAGAETQYF. In DNA, the CDR3 is TGTGCCAGCAATAGCGGGAGGGCCGCAGGAGCAGAGACCCAGTACTTC.

This chain connects TRBV2 to TRBJ2-5; D might be TRBD2 (6 bases). The CDR3 spans 15 residues. V was clipped by 5 bases and J by 5 bases, with 18 bases between them. The germline CDR1 and CDR2 sequences are SNHLY and FYNNEI. CDR3 nucleotides: TGTGCCAGCAGTCCGCCCGGGACTGGAGGGGAGACCCAGTACTTC. Encoded protein: CASSPPGTGGETQYF.

The rearrangement links TRBV11-2 to TRBJ1-1, with a tentative D call TRBD1 (5 bases). Germline lookup yields CDR1 SGHAT and CDR2 FQNNGV. V lost 3 bases, J lost 5 bases, and 19 bases lay in between. The CDR3 covers 16 residues. As DNA, the CDR3 is TGTGCCAGCAGCTTTTCCCGGGGACCTTCGCCTACTGAAGCTTTCTTT. Residues: CASSFSRGPSPTEAFF.

The table lists this clonotype with a few counts. The chain recombines TRBV5-1 with TRBJ1-1; D is unresolved. This CDR3 spans 18 amino acids. Germline V gene data show CDR1 as SGHRS and CDR2 as YFSETQ. The V end lost 0 bases, the J end lost 0 bases, and 18 bases lay between the germline ends. The CDR3 bases are TGCGCCAGCAGCTTGGGGGGAGGGAAGCTCCTGCTGAACACTGAAGCTTTCTTT. It translates to CASSLGGGKLLLNTEAFF.

This clonotype was seen at least ten times. This sequence joins TRBV12-3 or TRBV12-4 and TRBJ2-7; TRBD2 matches at 11 bases. This CDR3 is 15 amino acids long. Losses at the gene ends were 5 bases for V and 7 bases for J; bases not matched to a gene: 10. The CDR3 sequence is CASSPGLAANEEQYF. The DNA for the CDR3 is TGTGCCAGCAGTCCGGGACTAGCGGCTAACGAGGAGCAGTACTTC.

This clonotype was detected ten times or more. The chain employs TRBV3-1 and TRBJ2-5; the D is unclear. V dropped 1 base and J dropped 4 bases, with 7 bases sitting between them. The CDR3 has 13 amino acids. In germline, CDR1 is LGHDT, CDR2 YNNKEL (reference sequence). CDR3 nucleotide sequence: TGTGCCAGCAGCCAAGCTCCAGGAGAGACCCAGTACTTC. Protein: CASSQAPGETQYF.

There are a few counts of this clonotype. The chain links TRBV5-1 to TRBJ2-1; TRBD2 matches 8 bases. The CDR3 covers 16 residues. The germline gives CDR1 SGHRS, CDR2 YFSETQ. V shed 4 bases and J 8 bases; nucleotides not matched to a gene: 14. The CDR3 loop reads CASSPSVRGGPDEQFF. In DNA, the CDR3 is TGCGCCAGCAGCCCATCCGTACGGGGGGGCCCGGATGAGCAGTTCTTC.

This clonotype was seen ten or more times. The chain is built from TRBV6-5 and TRBJ1-5, with D unclear. CDR3 size: 17 residues. CDR1 and CDR2 from the germline V gene are MNHEY and SVGAGI. Trimming removed 0 bases from V and 0 bases from J, with 12 bases in between. The CDR3 DNA follows: TGTGCCAGCAGTTACTCGAAGGTTCTTTATAGCAATCAGCCCCAGCATTTT. Translated, it gives CASSYSKVLYSNQPQHF.

There are many counts of this clonotype. The chain employs TRBV5-1 and TRBJ2-3, with 7 bases lining up with TRBD2. Per germline, CDR1 SGHRS and CDR2 YFSETQ. The length of the CDR3 is 14 residues. Unmatched junction bases numbered 3, after V lost 3 bases and J lost 2 bases. The CDR3 here is CASSSGTITDTQYF. Here the CDR3 DNA reads TGCGCCAGCAGCTCCGGGACTATCACAGATACGCAGTATTTT. The full variable domain, rest sourced from reference TRBV5-1 and TRBJ2-3, is KAGVTQTPRYLIKTRGQQVTLSCSPISGHRSVSWYQQTPGQGLQFLFEYFSETQRNKGNFPGRFSGRQFSNSRSEMNVSTLELGDSALYLCASSSGTITDTQYFGPGTRLTVL.